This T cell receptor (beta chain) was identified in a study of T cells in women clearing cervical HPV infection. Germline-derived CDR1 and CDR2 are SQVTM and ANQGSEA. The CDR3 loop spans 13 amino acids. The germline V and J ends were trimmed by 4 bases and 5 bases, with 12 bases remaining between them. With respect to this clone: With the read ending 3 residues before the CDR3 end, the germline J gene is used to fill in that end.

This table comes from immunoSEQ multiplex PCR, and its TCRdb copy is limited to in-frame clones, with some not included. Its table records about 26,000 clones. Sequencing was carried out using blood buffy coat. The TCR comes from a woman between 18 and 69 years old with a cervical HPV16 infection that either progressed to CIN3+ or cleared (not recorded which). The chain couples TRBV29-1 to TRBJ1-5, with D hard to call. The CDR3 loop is CSVALRRDQPQHF. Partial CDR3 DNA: TGCAGCGTTGCCCTCCGCCGGGATCAGCCC. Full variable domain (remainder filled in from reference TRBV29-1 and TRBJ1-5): SAVISQKPSRDICQRGTSLTIQCQVDSQVTMMFWYRQQPGQSLTLIATANQGSEATYESGFVIDKFPISRPNLTFSTLTVSNMSPEDSSIYLCSVALRRDQPQHFGDGTRLSIL.